These 21 T cell receptor beta chains share one sample of origin, sequenced in a study of cytomegalovirus exposure and HLA in healthy donors (dated by TCRdb to about 2017). Libraries were constructed by the immunoSEQ multiplex PCR assay. The multiplex PCR relied on a mix of 60 forward primers for TCR Vbeta segments and 13 reverse primers for TCR Jbeta segments. The clones in this table, taken by TCRdb from immuneACCESS, are in-frame only. Not every clone is retained; where verified, under half of the shortfall comes from an unresolved V gene, and the cause of the rest is unknown. The table for this sample lists roughly 200,000 clones; around 86% of them were counted only once. Of the sample, about 3% falls within the top ten clones. Sequencing was done on a sample of PBMCs. The receptors come from a woman aged 40-49 years in good health and CMV-seronegative.

V and J are TRBV21-1 and TRBJ1-5; the D segment call TRBD1 is taken from the table without a DNA check. TRBV21-1 is given as a pseudogene. The length of the CDR3 is 17 residues. The CDR3 loop is CASSKNPGTFSNQPQHF. DNA for the CDR3: TGTGCCAGCAGCAAAAATCCCGGGACATTTAGCAATCAGCCCCAGCATTTT.

The chain carries TRBV11-3 and TRBJ2-1, with D unclear. Trimming left V 5 bases short and J 10 bases short, with 15 bases between. The CDR3 extends over 13 amino acids. Per the germline V gene, CDR1 is SGHNT and CDR2 is YENEEA. The CDR3 loop is CASSIDPKREQFF. CDR3 nucleotides: TGTGCCAGCAGCATCGACCCCAAGAGGGAGCAGTTCTTC.

This clone occurred a few times. This chain connects TRBV6-6 to TRBJ2-5, with 10 bases identical to TRBD1. CDR3 length equals 16 residues. The germline CDR1 and CDR2 sequences are MNHNY and SVGAGI (reference sequence). J lost 5 bases, V lost 6 bases, and 12 bases had no gene match. The CDR3 protein is CASRTGRDRGWETQYF. CDR3 nucleotide sequence: TGTGCCAGCAGGACGGGCAGGGACAGGGGTTGGGAGACCCAGTACTTC.

This clone has a single count. The chain links TRBV15 to TRBJ2-1, with 9 nucleotides matching TRBD2. This CDR3 is built from 14 residues. Germline V gene data show CDR1 as LNHNV and CDR2 as YYDKDF (reference sequence). V shed 8 bases, J shed 4 bases, and the junction held 6 bases outside the gene matches. This CDR3 reads CATRSGSTYNEQFF. CDR3 sequence (DNA): TGTGCCACCCGTAGCGGGAGTACTTACAATGAGCAGTTCTTC.

The chain couples TRBV4-1 to TRBJ2-2; TRBD1 aligns across 8 bases. With V trimmed by 1 base and J by 1 base, 8 bases remained unmatched. The CDR3 sequence is 18 residues long. CDR1 and CDR2 from the germline V gene are MGHRA and YSYEKL. This CDR3 is CASSQAPPGTGNTGELFF. Written as DNA, the CDR3 is TGCGCCAGCAGCCAAGCTCCGCCCGGGACAGGGAACACCGGGGAGCTGTTTTTT.

In regard to this clone: This sample also contains other DNA sequences that code for the same CDR3. The chain employs TRBV30 and TRBJ2-5, with D perhaps TRBD1 (6 bases). This CDR3 is 13 amino acids long. Trimming took off 2 bases at V and 2 bases at J, with 9 bases between the two ends. Germline values: CDR1 GTSNPN, CDR2 SVGIG (reference sequence). CDR3 region: CAWSLGQQETQYF. The CDR3, as DNA: TGTGCCTGGAGTCTAGGACAGCAAGAGACCCAGTACTTC.

The CDR3 reads CASSLDYRNHQPQHF. For the CDR3, the DNA is TGTGCCAGCAGCTTAGACTACAGGAACCATCAGCCCCAGCATTTT. This chain uses TRBV7-2 with TRBJ1-5, with D possibly being TRBD1 (5 bases). The V gene lost 1 base and the J gene lost 5 bases, with 12 bases spanning the gap. The CDR3 is 15 residues long. Germline values: CDR1 SGHTA, CDR2 FQGNSA.

This rearrangement joins TRBV6-1 to TRBJ2-1, with D possibly TRBD2 on 6 matching bases. The germline gives CDR1 MNHNS, CDR2 SASEGT. CDR3 length: 15 amino acids. Trimming took 7 bases from V and 4 from J, leaving 17 bases between them. The CDR3 DNA is TGTGCCAGCATCCTAGCGTCAGCCTATTACAATGAGCAGTTCTTC. It encodes CASILASAYYNEQFF.

The chain joins TRBV30 to TRBJ2-3; TRBD2 might be the D (6 bases). CDR3 size: 16 residues. V was trimmed by 1 base and J by 0 bases, leaving 14 bases between them. Germline V lookup: CDR1 GTSNPN, CDR2 SVGIG (reference sequence). The CDR3: CAWSGVAGSSTDTQYF. The CDR3 region has the DNA TGTGCCTGGAGTGGAGTGGCGGGGTCTAGCACAGATACGCAGTATTTT. Full variable domain (remainder filled in from reference TRBV30 and TRBJ2-3): SQTIHQWPATLVQPVGSPLSLECTVEGTSNPNLYWYRQAAGRGLQLLFYSVGIGQISSEVPQNLSASRPQDRQFILSSKKLLLSDSGFYLCAWSGVAGSSTDTQYFGPGTRLTVL.

This clone appeared a single time. The V gene is TRBV10-3, the J gene TRBJ1-2, with 12 bases identical to TRBD1. CDR3 length equals 15 residues. Germline trimming cut 10 bases from V and 2 bases from J; bases unmatched to any gene: 8. CDR1 ENHRY and CDR2 SYGVKD come from the germline V gene. CDR3 protein: CATRRDRGLNYGYTF. The CDR3 nucleotides read TGTGCCACCAGAAGGGACAGGGGGCTGAACTATGGCTACACCTTC.

The chain carries TRBV27 and TRBJ2-5, with 7 bases lining up with TRBD1. The J segment lost 2 bases and the V segment lost 1 base, leaving 7 bases of the junction unmatched. The CDR3 spans 16 residues. Germline loops: CDR1 MNHEY, CDR2 SMNVEV (reference sequence). The CDR3 here is CASSLYSGTAQETQYF. The CDR3, as DNA: TGTGCCAGCAGTTTATATTCCGGGACAGCACAAGAGACCCAGTACTTC.

The CDR3 sequence is CASIGGAEAFF. The CDR3 nucleotides are TGTGCCAGTATCGGCGGCGCTGAAGCTTTCTTT. The chain combines TRBV19 with TRBJ1-1; D unresolved. The V end lost 7 bases, the J end lost 6 bases, and 9 bases lay between the germline ends. Germline CDR1 and CDR2: LNHDA and SQIVND (reference sequence). This CDR3 contains 11 residues.

V and J are TRBV28 and TRBJ1-4; D is unclear. This CDR3 is 16 amino acids long. The germline CDR1 and CDR2 sequences are MDHEN and SYDVKM. Between the trimmed V and J ends, which lost 6 bases and 2 bases, there was a span of 16 bases. CDR3 bases: TGTGCCAGCAGCTTAACTTACCAGGTCACTAATGAAAAACTGTTTTTT. Protein: CASSLTYQVTNEKLFF.

This chain connects TRBV7-2 to TRBJ2-7; 7 bases map to TRBD2. In germline, CDR1 is SGHTA, CDR2 FQGNSA. The V gene end was trimmed by 1 base and the J gene end by 0 bases; junction bases not matched to a gene: 3. The CDR3 consists of 15 residues. The CDR3 here is CASSLGGSGSYEQYF. CDR3 sequence (DNA): TGTGCCAGCAGCTTAGGCGGGAGTGGCTCCTACGAGCAGTACTTC.

This chain links TRBV4-2 with TRBJ2-5, with D tentatively TRBD1 (5 bases). Trimming removed 0 bases at V and 3 bases at J, with 14 bases between. Germline-derived CDR1 and CDR2 are LGHNA and YNFKEQ. The CDR3 has 16 amino acids. For the CDR3, the DNA is TGTGCCAGCAGCCAAGAGGATAGGGGTGGAAAAGAGACCCAGTACTTC. Translation: CASSQEDRGGKETQYF.

CDR3 in DNA: TGTGCCACCAGCAGAGCGACAGCCTCCTACAATGAGCAGTTCTTC. Translated: CATSRATASYNEQFF. This chain joins TRBV15 and TRBJ2-1; possibly TRBD1 for D (5 bases). The V gene lost 1 base and the J gene lost 0 bases, with 7 bases spanning the gap. The CDR3 consists of 15 residues. In germline, CDR1 is LNHNV, CDR2 YYDKDF (reference sequence).

This chain links TRBV7-9 with TRBJ2-2; D is undetermined. Germline V gives CDR1 SEHNR, CDR2 FQNEAQ (reference sequence). Trimming shortened V by 3 bases and J by 4 bases, and 6 bases separated the two germline ends. The CDR3 sequence is 13 residues long. CDR3 sequence (DNA): TGTGCCAGCAGCTTCGGGTTCACCGGGGAGCTGTTTTTT. It yields the protein CASSFGFTGELFF.

The gene calls are TRBV10-3 and TRBJ2-7; 10 nucleotides align to TRBD2. Germline CDR1 and CDR2: ENHRY and SYGVKD. Trimming at V came to 4 bases and at J to 6 bases, leaving 6 bases not matched to a gene. This CDR3 is built from 14 residues. The CDR3 is CAISGTSGVVEQYF. The CDR3 region has the DNA TGTGCCATCAGTGGGACTAGCGGAGTGGTCGAGCAGTACTTC.

The gene calls are TRBV12-5 and TRBJ1-3; 8 bases fit TRBD1. Germline CDR1 and CDR2: LGHNT and FRNRAP. V lost 4 bases and J lost 2; bases outside the gene matches: 1. The CDR3 has 14 amino acids. In nucleotides, the CDR3 is TGTGCTAGTGGTTCACAGGGGGCTGGAAACACCATATATTTT. It is translated as CASGSQGAGNTIYF. Drawing the rest from reference TRBV12-5 and TRBJ1-3, the complete variable domain is DARVTQTPRHKVTEMGQEVTMRCQPILGHNTVFWYRQTMMQGLELLAYFRNRAPLDDSGMPKDRFSAEMPDATLATLKIQPSEPRDSAVYFCASGSQGAGNTIYFGEGSWLTVV.

This chain uses TRBV9 with TRBJ2-1; 13 bases agree with TRBD2. The CDR3 contains 16 residues. Germline lookup yields CDR1 SGDLS and CDR2 YYNGEE. The J segment lost 6 bases and the V segment lost 4 bases, leaving 7 bases of the junction unmatched. Here the CDR3 reads CASSITGTSGVNEQFF. As DNA, the CDR3 is TGTGCCAGCAGCATCACCGGGACTAGCGGGGTCAATGAGCAGTTCTTC.

CDR3 nucleotide sequence: TGTGCCAGCAGTCTTCTTCCCTTGGGACAAGGTTTCGATGAGCAGTTCTTC. Protein sequence: CASSLLPLGQGFDEQFF. This sequence joins TRBV27 and TRBJ2-1; tentative D call: TRBD1 (6 bases). CDR1 and CDR2 (germline): MNHEY, SMNVEV (reference sequence). V lost 5 bases and J 8 bases, leaving 25 bases between the germline ends. This CDR3 spans 17 amino acids.